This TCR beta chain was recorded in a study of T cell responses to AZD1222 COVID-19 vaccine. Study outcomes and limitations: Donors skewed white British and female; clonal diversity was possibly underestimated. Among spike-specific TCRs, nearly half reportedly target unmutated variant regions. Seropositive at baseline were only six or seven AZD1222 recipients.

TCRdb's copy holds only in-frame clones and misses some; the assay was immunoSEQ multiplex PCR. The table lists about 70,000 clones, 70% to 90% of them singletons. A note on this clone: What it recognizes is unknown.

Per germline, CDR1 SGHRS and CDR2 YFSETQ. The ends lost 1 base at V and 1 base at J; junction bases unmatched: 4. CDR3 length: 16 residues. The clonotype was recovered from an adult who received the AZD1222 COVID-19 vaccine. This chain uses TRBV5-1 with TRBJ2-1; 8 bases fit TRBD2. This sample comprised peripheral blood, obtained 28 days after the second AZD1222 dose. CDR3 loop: CASSLNTGGSYNEQFF. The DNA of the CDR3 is TGCGCCAGCAGCTTGAATACGGGAGGGTCCTACAATGAGCAGTTCTTC.